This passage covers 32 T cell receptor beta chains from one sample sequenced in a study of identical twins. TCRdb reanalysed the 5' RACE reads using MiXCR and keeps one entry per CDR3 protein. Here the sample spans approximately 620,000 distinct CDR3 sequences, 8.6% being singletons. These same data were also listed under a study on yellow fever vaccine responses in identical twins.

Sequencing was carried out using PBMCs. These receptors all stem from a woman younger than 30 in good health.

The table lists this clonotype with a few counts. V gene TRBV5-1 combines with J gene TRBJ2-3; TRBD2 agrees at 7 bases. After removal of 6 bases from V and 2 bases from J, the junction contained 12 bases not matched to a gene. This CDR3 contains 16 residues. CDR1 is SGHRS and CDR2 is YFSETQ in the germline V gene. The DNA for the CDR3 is TGCGCCAGCAAAAGTACAGGCGGGGGACTCACAGATACGCAGTATTTT. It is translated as CASKSTGGGLTDTQYF. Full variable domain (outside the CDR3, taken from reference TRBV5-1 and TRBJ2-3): KAGVTQTPRYLIKTRGQQVTLSCSPISGHRSVSWYQQTPGQGLQFLFEYFSETQRNKGNFPGRFSGRQFSNSRSEMNVSTLELGDSALYLCASKSTGGGLTDTQYFGPGTRLTVL.

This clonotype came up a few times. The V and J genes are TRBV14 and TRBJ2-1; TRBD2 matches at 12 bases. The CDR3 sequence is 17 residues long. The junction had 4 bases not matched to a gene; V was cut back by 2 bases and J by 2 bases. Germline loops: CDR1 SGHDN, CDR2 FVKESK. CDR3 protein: CASSQSLAGGPYNEQFF. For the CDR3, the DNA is TGTGCCAGCAGCCAATCCCTAGCGGGGGGGCCCTACAATGAGCAGTTCTTC.

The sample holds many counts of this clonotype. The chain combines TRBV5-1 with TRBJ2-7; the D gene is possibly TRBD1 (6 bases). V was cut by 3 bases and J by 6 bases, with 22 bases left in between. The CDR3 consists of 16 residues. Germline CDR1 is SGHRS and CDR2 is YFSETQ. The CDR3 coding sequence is TGCGCCAGCAGCTGGTCCCCCGCAGGGGTGAGTTCCGAGCAGTACTTC. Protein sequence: CASSWSPAGVSSEQYF.

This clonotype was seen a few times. The CDR3 region is CSARDGSSGTDTQYF. CDR3 nucleotide sequence: TGCAGTGCTAGAGATGGGAGTAGCGGCACAGATACGCAGTATTTT. The V and J genes are TRBV20-1 and TRBJ2-3, with D maybe TRBD2 (5 bases). The germline V gene has CDR1 DFQATT and CDR2 SNEGSKA (reference sequence). There are 15 residues in the CDR3. Trimming took 0 bases from V and 1 from J, leaving 11 bases between them.

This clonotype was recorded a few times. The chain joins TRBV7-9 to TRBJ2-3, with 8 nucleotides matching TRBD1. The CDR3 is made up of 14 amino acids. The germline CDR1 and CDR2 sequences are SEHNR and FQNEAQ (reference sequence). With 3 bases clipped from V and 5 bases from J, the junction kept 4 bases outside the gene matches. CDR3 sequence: CASSFQGAGDTQYF. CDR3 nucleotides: TGTGCCAGCAGCTTCCAGGGGGCTGGAGATACGCAGTATTTT.

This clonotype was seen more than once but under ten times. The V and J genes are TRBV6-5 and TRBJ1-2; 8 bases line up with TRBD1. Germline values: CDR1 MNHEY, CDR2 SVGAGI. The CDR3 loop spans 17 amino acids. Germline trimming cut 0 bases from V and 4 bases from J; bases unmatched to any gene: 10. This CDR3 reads CASSYSRGQGMIYGYTF. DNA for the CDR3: TGTGCCAGCAGTTACTCCAGAGGACAGGGAATGATCTATGGCTACACCTTC.

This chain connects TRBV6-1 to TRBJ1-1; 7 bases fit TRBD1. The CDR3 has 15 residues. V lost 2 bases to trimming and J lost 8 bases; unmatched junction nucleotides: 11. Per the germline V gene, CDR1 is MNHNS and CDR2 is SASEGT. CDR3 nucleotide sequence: TGTGCCAGCAGTGAACGGGGACAGCGGGGAAGAGAAGCTTTCTTT. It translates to CASSERGQRGREAFF.

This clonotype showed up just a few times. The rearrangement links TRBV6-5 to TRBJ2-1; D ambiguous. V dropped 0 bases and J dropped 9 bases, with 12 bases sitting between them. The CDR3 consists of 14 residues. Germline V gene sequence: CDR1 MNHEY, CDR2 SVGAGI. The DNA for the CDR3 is TGTGCCAGCAGTTACTCGCTTCTCTATTCTGAGCAGTTCTTC. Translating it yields CASSYSLLYSEQFF.

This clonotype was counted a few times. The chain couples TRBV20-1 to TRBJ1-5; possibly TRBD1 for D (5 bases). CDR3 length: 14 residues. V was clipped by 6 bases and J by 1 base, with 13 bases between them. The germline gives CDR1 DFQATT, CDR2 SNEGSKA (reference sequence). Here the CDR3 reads CSARWDGSNQPQHF. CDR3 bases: TGCAGTGCCAGGTGGGACGGGAGCAATCAGCCCCAGCATTTT.

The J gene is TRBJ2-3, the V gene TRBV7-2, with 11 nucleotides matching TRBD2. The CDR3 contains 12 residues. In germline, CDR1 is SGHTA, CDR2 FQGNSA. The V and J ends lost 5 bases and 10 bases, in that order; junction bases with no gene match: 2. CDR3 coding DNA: TGTGCCAGCAGCGCGGGACTAGCGGCGCAGTATTTT. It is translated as CASSAGLAAQYF.

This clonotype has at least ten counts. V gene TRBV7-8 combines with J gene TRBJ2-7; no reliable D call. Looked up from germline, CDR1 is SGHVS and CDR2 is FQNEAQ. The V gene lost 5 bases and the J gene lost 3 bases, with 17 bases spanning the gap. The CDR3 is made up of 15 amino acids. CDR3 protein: CASSETWVLGYEQYF. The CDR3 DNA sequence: TGTGCCAGCAGCGAGACGTGGGTGCTCGGCTACGAGCAGTACTTC. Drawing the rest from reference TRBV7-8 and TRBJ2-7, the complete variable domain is GAGVSQSPRYKVAKRGQDVALRCDPISGHVSLFWYQQALGQGPEFLTYFQNEAQLDKSGLPSDRFFAERPEGSVSTLKIQRTQQEDSAVYLCASSETWVLGYEQYFGPGTRLTVT.

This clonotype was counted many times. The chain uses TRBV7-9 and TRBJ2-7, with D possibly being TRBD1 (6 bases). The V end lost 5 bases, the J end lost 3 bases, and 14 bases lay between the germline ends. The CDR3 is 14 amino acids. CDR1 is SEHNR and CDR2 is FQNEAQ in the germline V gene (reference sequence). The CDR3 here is CASSPGTSFYEQYF. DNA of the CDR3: TGTGCCAGCAGCCCGGGGACATCCTTCTACGAGCAGTACTTC.

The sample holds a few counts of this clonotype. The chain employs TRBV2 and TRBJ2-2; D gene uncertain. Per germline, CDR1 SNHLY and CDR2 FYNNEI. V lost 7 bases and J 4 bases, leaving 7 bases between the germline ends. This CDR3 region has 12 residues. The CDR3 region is CASKFSTGELFF. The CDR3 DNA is TGTGCCAGCAAGTTCAGCACCGGGGAGCTGTTTTTT.

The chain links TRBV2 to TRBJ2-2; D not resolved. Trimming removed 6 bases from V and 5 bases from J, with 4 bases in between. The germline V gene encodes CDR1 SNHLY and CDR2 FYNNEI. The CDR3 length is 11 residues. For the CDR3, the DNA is TGTGCCAGCAGGGCTACCGGGGAGCTGTTTTTT. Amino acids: CASRATGELFF. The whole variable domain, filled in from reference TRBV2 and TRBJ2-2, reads EPEVTQTPSHQVTQMGQEVILRCVPISNHLYFYWYRQILGQKVEFLVSFYNNEISEKSEIFDDQFSVERPDGSNFTLKIRSTKLEDSAMYFCASRATGELFFGEGSRLTVL.

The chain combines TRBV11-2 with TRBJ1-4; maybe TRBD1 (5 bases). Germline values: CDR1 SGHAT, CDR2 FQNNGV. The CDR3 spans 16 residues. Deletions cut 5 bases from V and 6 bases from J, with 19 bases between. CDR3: CASSLGRGARDEKLFF. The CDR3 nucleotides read TGTGCCAGCAGCCTCGGTCGTGGGGCGAGGGATGAAAAACTGTTTTTT.

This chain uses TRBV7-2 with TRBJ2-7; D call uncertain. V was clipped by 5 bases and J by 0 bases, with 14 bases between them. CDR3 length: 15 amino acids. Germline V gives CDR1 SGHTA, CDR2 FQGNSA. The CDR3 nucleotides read TGTGCCAGCAGCACACAAAAAATTCACTCCTACGAGCAGTACTTC. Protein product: CASSTQKIHSYEQYF. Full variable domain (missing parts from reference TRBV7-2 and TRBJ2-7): GAGVSQSPSNKVTEKGKDVELRCDPISGHTALYWYRQSLGQGLEFLIYFQGNSAPDKSGLPSDRFSAERTGGSVSTLTIQRTQQEDSAVYLCASSTQKIHSYEQYFGPGTRLTVT.

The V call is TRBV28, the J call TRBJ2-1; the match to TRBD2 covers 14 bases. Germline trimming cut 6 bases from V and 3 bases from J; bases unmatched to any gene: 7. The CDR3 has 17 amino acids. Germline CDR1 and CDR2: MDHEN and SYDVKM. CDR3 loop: CASSPGLAGVLYNEQFF. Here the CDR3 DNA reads TGTGCCAGCAGCCCGGGACTAGCGGGGGTCCTCTACAATGAGCAGTTCTTC. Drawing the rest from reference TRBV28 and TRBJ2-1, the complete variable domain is DVKVTQSSRYLVKRTGEKVFLECVQDMDHENMFWYRQDPGLGLRLIYFSYDVKMKEKGDIPEGYSVSREKKERFSLILESASTNQTSMYLCASSPGLAGVLYNEQFFGPGTRLTVL.

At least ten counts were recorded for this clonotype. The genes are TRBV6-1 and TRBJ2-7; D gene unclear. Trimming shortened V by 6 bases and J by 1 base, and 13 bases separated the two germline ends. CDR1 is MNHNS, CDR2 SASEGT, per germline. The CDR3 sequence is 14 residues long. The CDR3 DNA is TGTGCCAGCAGCTCCGCTAAGGTGTCCTACGAGCAGTACTTC. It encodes CASSSAKVSYEQYF.

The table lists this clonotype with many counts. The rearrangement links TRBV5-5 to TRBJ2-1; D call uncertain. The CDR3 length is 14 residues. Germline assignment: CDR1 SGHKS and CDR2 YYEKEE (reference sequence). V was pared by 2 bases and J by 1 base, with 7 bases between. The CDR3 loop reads CASSFRESYNEQFF. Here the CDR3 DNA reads TGTGCCAGCAGCTTCAGAGAATCCTACAATGAGCAGTTCTTC.

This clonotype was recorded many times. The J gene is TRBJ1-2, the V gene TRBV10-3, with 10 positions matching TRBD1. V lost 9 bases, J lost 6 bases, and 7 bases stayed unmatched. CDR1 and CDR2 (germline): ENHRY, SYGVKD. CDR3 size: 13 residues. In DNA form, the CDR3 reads TGTGCCATGGATACCGGGACAGGGGATGGCTACACCTTC. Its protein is CAMDTGTGDGYTF.

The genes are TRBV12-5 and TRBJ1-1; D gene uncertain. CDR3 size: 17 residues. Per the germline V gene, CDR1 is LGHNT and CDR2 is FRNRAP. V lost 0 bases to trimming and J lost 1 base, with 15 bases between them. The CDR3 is CASGLVLGGQSNTEAFF. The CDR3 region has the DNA TGTGCTAGTGGTTTGGTACTGGGCGGGCAGTCGAACACTGAAGCTTTCTTT.

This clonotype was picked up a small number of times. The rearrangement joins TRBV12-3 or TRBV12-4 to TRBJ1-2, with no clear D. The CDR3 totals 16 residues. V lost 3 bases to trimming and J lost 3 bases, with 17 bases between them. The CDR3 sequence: CASSFEAALYHYGYTF. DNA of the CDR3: TGTGCCAGCAGTTTTGAGGCAGCCCTCTACCACTATGGCTACACCTTC.

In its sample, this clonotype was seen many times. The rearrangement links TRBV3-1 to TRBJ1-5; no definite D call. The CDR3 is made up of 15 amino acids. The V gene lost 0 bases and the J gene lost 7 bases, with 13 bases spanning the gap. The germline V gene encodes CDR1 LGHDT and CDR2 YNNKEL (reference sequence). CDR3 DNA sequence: TGTGCCAGCAGCCAAGATGGCGGGATCCGGCAGCCCCAGCATTTT. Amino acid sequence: CASSQDGGIRQPQHF. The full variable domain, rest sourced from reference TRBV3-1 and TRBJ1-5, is DTAVSQTPKYLVTQMGNDKSIKCEQNLGHDTMYWYKQDSKKFLKIMFSYNNKELIINETVPNRFSPKSPDKAHLNLHINSLELGDSAVYFCASSQDGGIRQPQHFGDGTRLSIL.

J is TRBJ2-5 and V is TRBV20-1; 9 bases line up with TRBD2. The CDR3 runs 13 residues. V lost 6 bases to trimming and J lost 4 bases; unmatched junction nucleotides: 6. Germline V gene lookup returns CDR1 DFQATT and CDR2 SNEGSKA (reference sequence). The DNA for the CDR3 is TGCAGTGCAGACAGCGGGGGGACAGAGACCCAGTACTTC. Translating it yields CSADSGGTETQYF.

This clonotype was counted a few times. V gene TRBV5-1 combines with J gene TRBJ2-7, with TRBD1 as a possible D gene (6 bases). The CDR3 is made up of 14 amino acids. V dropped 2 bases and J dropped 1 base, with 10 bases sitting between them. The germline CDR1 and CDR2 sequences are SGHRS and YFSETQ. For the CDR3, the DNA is TGCGCCAGCAGCTTTGAGGGGGAGTCCTACGAGCAGTACTTC. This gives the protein CASSFEGESYEQYF.

As DNA, the CDR3 is TGTGCCAGCAGAAGAGCGGGCATGAGGTCTAGCACAGATACGCAGTATTTT. Translated, it gives CASRRAGMRSSTDTQYF. The chain has TRBV6-1 and TRBJ2-3; possibly TRBD2 for D (6 bases). The CDR3 loop spans 17 amino acids. Per the germline V gene, CDR1 is MNHNS and CDR2 is SASEGT. V lost 6 bases to trimming and J lost 0 bases, with 19 bases between them.

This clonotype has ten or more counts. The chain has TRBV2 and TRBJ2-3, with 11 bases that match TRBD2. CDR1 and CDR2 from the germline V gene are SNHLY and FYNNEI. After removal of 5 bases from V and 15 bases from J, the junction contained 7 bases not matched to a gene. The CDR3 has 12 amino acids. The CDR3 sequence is CASSNTGTSGYF. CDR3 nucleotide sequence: TGTGCCAGCAGTAACACCGGGACTAGCGGATATTTT.

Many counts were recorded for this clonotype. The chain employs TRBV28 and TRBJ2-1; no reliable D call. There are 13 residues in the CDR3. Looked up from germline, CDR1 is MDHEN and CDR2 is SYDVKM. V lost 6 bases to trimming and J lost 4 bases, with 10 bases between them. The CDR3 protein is CASSPANYNEQFF. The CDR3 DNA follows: TGTGCCAGCAGCCCCGCTAATTACAATGAGCAGTTCTTC.

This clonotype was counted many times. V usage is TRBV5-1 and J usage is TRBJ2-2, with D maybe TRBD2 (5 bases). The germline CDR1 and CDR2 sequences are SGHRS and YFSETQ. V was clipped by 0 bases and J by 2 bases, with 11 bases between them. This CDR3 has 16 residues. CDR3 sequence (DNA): TGCGCCAGCAGCTTGGTCGCAGACTATAACACCGGGGAGCTGTTTTTT. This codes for CASSLVADYNTGELFF. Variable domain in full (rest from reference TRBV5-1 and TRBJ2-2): KAGVTQTPRYLIKTRGQQVTLSCSPISGHRSVSWYQQTPGQGLQFLFEYFSETQRNKGNFPGRFSGRQFSNSRSEMNVSTLELGDSALYLCASSLVADYNTGELFFGEGSRLTVL.

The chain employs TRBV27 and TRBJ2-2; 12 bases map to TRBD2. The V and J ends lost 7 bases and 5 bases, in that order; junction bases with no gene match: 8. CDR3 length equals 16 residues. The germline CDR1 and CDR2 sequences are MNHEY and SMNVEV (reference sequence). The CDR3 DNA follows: TGTGCCAGCACCTCTAGCGGGGGGGGCCGAACCGGGGAGCTGTTTTTT. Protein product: CASTSSGGGRTGELFF.

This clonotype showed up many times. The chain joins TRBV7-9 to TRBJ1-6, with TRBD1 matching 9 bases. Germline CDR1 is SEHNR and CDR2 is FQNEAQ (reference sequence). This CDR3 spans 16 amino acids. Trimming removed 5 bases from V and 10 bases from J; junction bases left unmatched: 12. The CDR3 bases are TGTGCCAGCAGCGTAGGACTGGGACAGGGAATATCACCCCTCCACTTT. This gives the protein CASSVGLGQGISPLHF.

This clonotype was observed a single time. This chain's CDR3 is CASSLEPSEQYF. CDR3 nucleotides: TGTGCCAGCAGTTTAGAACCATCCGAGCAGTACTTC. The chain has TRBV12-3 or TRBV12-4 and TRBJ2-7; no clear D gene. The CDR3 has 12 amino acids. V shed 1 base and J shed 6 bases, with 7 bases lying between them.